This paragraph covers one T cell receptor (beta chain) sequence. The antigen remains unidentified. V lost 6 bases to trimming and J lost 0 bases, with 17 bases between them. The CDR3 consists of 17 residues. Germline CDR1 is SGHTA and CDR2 is FQGNSA. These data come from a study of T cells in localized non-small cell lung cancer. Study conclusions and caveats: Clonality of T cells reached its maximum in uninvolved adjacent lung, surpassing tumor.

Libraries were prepared by immunoSEQ multiplex PCR; TCRdb keeps only in-frame clonotypes and omits some of them. The sample comprises tens of thousands of clones, 84% of which are singletons, and 13% rests with the top ten. The receptor's source is a female donor aged 60 or older with stage I lung adenocarcinoma. Material: peripheral blood, obtained before any cancer treatment. The rearrangement uses TRBV7-2 and TRBJ2-2, with D possibly being TRBD1 (6 bases). The CDR3 loop is CASRTRGGRPNTGELFF. For the CDR3, the DNA is TGTGCCAGCAGGACCAGAGGGGGAAGACCGAACACCGGGGAGCTGTTTTTT.